This entry concerns a single T cell receptor (beta chain). The DNA ends 3 residues before the CDR3 does, and the rest of the CDR3 is filled in from the germline J gene. CDR3 length equals 15 residues. V gave up 3 bases and J gave up 0 bases, with 12 bases separating them. Germline loops: CDR1 KGHSH, CDR2 LQKENI. The sample is drawn from a study of Tregs in tolerant kidney transplant recipients. TCRdb keeps only in-frame clones here, not all; method: immunoSEQ multiplex PCR. Seen in this sample are under 55,000 clones; the ten most common clones hold about 0.83%. This sample comprised CD4+ T cells from blood, obtained before the transplant. The chain has TRBV18 and TRBJ2-7; D unclear. The receptor comes from a human donor who received a combined kidney and bone marrow transplant. The sequenced CDR3 bases are TGTGCCAGCTCACCGCCTTCGATCGGCTCCTACGAG. Its protein product is CASSPPSIGSYE. The CDR3 in full is CASSPPSIGSYEQYF.